What follows are 27 T cell receptor beta chains derived from one specimen sequenced in a study of blood T cell repertoires in COVID-19. TCRdb's table, derived via immunoSEQ multiplex PCR, lists solely in-frame clones and lacks some. The sample lists about 190,000 clones; about 87% were seen once. The specimen was peripheral blood. Receptors were obtained from a woman aged 18-29 years who had recovered from COVID-19.

The sample holds one count of this clone. The chain recombines TRBV28 with TRBJ1-2, with 7 positions matching TRBD1. Germline CDR1 reads MDHEN; CDR2 reads SYDVKM. Trimming took 5 bases from V and 8 from J; bases not matched to a gene: 14. The CDR3 runs 15 residues. This chain's CDR3 is CASSLTHMTGWGYTF. CDR3 coding DNA: TGTGCCAGCAGTCTCACGCATATGACAGGGTGGGGCTACACCTTC.

This clone was observed a single time. The genes are TRBV5-1 and TRBJ2-2; perhaps TRBD2 as D (6 bases). The germline V gene has CDR1 SGHRS and CDR2 YFSETQ. This CDR3 contains 15 residues. V was clipped by 0 bases and J by 3 bases, with 9 bases between them. The CDR3 sequence: CASSLGGAHTGELFF. CDR3 in DNA: TGCGCCAGCAGCTTGGGCGGGGCGCACACCGGGGAGCTGTTTTTT.

The V and J genes are TRBV7-9 and TRBJ2-3, with 9 bases matching TRBD2. CDR3 length: 18 residues. V lost 4 bases, J lost 4 bases, and 15 bases stayed unmatched. From germline, CDR1 is SEHNR and CDR2 FQNEAQ (reference sequence). CDR3 sequence (DNA): TGTGCCAGCAGCTCTCGAAGGGGTCTAGCGGGAAGATCAGATACGCAGTATTTT. This sequence encodes CASSSRRGLAGRSDTQYF. The variable domain in full, with the rest retrieved from reference TRBV7-9 and TRBJ2-3, is DTGVSQNPRHKITKRGQNVTFRCDPISEHNRLYWYRQTLGQGPEFLTYFQNEAQLEKSRLLSDRFSAERPKGSFSTLEIQRTEQGDSAMYLCASSSRRGLAGRSDTQYFGPGTRLTVL.

This clone showed up just once. The J gene is TRBJ1-1, the V gene TRBV6-5; D unresolved. Per the germline V gene, CDR1 is MNHEY and CDR2 is SVGAGI. This CDR3 has 11 residues. V lost 6 bases and J lost 10, with 12 bases in between. Here the CDR3 DNA reads TGTGCCAGCAGCACAGAAAGCGGAGCTTTCTTT. It encodes CASSTESGAFF.

This chain links TRBV2 with TRBJ1-4, with 9 bases matching TRBD1. This CDR3 is built from 16 residues. CDR1 is SNHLY and CDR2 is FYNNEI in the germline V gene. With 6 bases clipped from V and 1 base from J, the junction kept 6 bases outside the gene matches. This CDR3 reads CASSFDRGKTNEKLFF. The CDR3 DNA reads TGTGCCAGCAGCTTTGACAGGGGGAAAACTAATGAAAAACTGTTTTTT.

This sequence joins TRBV18 and TRBJ1-2; D is unclear. Per germline, CDR1 KGHSH and CDR2 LQKENI. The V end lost 0 bases, the J end lost 6 bases, and 8 bases lay between the germline ends. This CDR3 contains 13 residues. CDR3 DNA sequence: TGTGCCAGCTCACCACCTGGGCAGGATGGCTACACCTTC. This sequence encodes CASSPPGQDGYTF.

This clone showed up just once. The rearrangement links TRBV14 to TRBJ2-2; a weak D match, TRBD1 (6 bases). Germline-derived CDR1 and CDR2 are SGHDN and FVKESK. Trimming pared 5 bases from V and 4 bases from J, leaving 17 bases between. This CDR3 contains 16 residues. The CDR3 region is CASSARGGASTGELFF. The CDR3 coding sequence is TGTGCCAGCAGCGCTCGAGGGGGTGCGAGCACCGGGGAGCTGTTTTTT.

In this sample, this clone turned up once. Other DNA sequences of this sample code for an identical CDR3. V is TRBV19 and J is TRBJ1-1; 7 bases align to TRBD1. Germline CDR1 is LNHDA and CDR2 is SQIVND (reference sequence). The CDR3 length is 13 residues. V lost 5 bases to trimming and J lost 1 base; unmatched junction nucleotides: 1. The CDR3 protein is CASSRQGNTEAFF. Written as DNA, the CDR3 is TGTGCCAGTAGTCGACAGGGGAACACTGAAGCTTTCTTT.

V usage is TRBV9 and J usage is TRBJ1-4, with D possibly TRBD1 on 6 matching bases. The CDR3 loop spans 15 amino acids. V lost 0 bases and J 7 bases, leaving 13 bases between the germline ends. The V gene's germline CDR1 is SGDLS and CDR2 YYNGEE. The CDR3 here is CASSVEGGWSEKLFF. CDR3 nucleotide sequence: TGTGCCAGCAGCGTAGAGGGGGGGTGGAGTGAAAAACTGTTTTTT.

The chain employs TRBV5-8 and TRBJ2-5, with TRBD2 identical over 7 bases. Germline assignment: CDR1 SGHTS and CDR2 YDEGEE. The CDR3 is made up of 14 amino acids. Trimming took 0 bases from V and 5 from J; bases not matched to a gene: 4. The CDR3 DNA is TGTGCCAGCAGCTTGGAGGGAGGGATGGAGACCCAGTACTTC. It is translated as CASSLEGGMETQYF.

The chain employs TRBV7-2 and TRBJ2-1, with D perhaps TRBD2 (6 bases). The CDR3 has 15 residues. The V gene lost 4 bases and the J gene lost 7 bases, with 17 bases spanning the gap. Germline CDR1 is SGHTA and CDR2 is FQGNSA. The CDR3: CASSSYSTRWNEQFF. In DNA form, the CDR3 reads TGTGCCAGCAGCTCCTACTCGACTAGATGGAATGAGCAGTTCTTC.

The chain links TRBV4-1 to TRBJ2-5, with D tentatively TRBD2 (6 bases). The CDR3 totals 13 residues. Trimming took 6 bases from V and 4 from J, leaving 12 bases between them. The germline V gene has CDR1 MGHRA and CDR2 YSYEKL. The CDR3 sequence is CASSPVGGETQYF. CDR3 DNA sequence: TGCGCCAGCAGTCCGGTGGGGGGAGAGACCCAGTACTTC.

This clone was counted between two and nine times. The chain has TRBV4-3 and TRBJ2-2; 7 positions agree with TRBD2. Trimming at V came to 4 bases and at J to 3 bases, leaving 5 bases not matched to a gene. The CDR3 is 15 residues long. Germline CDR1 is LGHNA and CDR2 is YSLEER. CDR3 DNA sequence: TGCGCCAGCAGCCCAGGACTAGGGGACACCGGGGAGCTGTTTTTT. It translates to CASSPGLGDTGELFF.

The V call is TRBV5-1, the J call TRBJ2-5; TRBD2 matches at 14 bases. Germline V gene data show CDR1 as SGHRS and CDR2 as YFSETQ. This CDR3 region has 16 residues. V was clipped by 4 bases and J by 5 bases; unmatched bases: 7. CDR3 loop: CASSPGTSGSGETQYF. The CDR3 bases are TGCGCCAGCAGCCCCGGGACTAGCGGGAGCGGGGAGACCCAGTACTTC.

V is TRBV18 and J is TRBJ1-1; the D is unclear. The germline V gene encodes CDR1 KGHSH and CDR2 LQKENI. Between the trimmed V and J ends, which lost 3 bases and 0 bases, there was a span of 14 bases. The CDR3 runs to 16 residues. The CDR3: CASSPRRGDLNTEAFF. Written as DNA, the CDR3 is TGTGCCAGCTCACCTAGACGTGGAGACCTGAACACTGAAGCTTTCTTT. Full variable domain (remainder filled in from reference TRBV18 and TRBJ1-1): NAGVMQNPRHLVRRRGQEARLRCSPMKGHSHVYWYRQLPEEGLKFMVYLQKENIIDESGMPKERFSAEFPKEGPSILRIQQVVRGDSAAYFCASSPRRGDLNTEAFFGQGTRLTVV.

The chain carries TRBV2 and TRBJ2-5; 15 bases line up with TRBD2. The CDR3 covers 15 residues. Germline V gene lookup returns CDR1 SNHLY and CDR2 FYNNEI. With V trimmed by 4 bases and J by 4 bases, 1 base remained unmatched. In DNA, the CDR3 is TGTGCCAGCAGTGGGACTAGCGGGAGGGGAGAGACCCAGTACTTC. Its translation is CASSGTSGRGETQYF.

This clone showed up just once. One end of the junction is discordant with germline, which a read error may explain. The chain links TRBV11-2 to TRBJ2-1; 11 nucleotides align to TRBD2. Germline V CDR1 and CDR2: SGHAT, FQNNGV. The CDR3 is made up of 16 amino acids. CDR3 DNA: TGTGCCAGCAGCGTAGAGGGACTAGCGGCCTACAATGAGCAGTTCTTC. Translating it yields CASSVEGLAAYNEQFF.

This clone was counted between two and nine times. The chain couples TRBV10-3 to TRBJ1-1; 7 bases agree with TRBD1. Germline CDR1 ENHRY, CDR2 SYGVKD. Unmatched junction bases numbered 5, after V lost 0 bases and J lost 10 bases. The CDR3 runs to 13 residues. The CDR3 loop reads CAISESIGQVAFF. In DNA, the CDR3 is TGTGCCATCAGTGAGTCAATAGGACAGGTAGCTTTCTTT.

V is TRBV3-1 (or the pseudogene TRBV3-2) and J is TRBJ2-5; D unresolved. V lost 1 base and J lost 5, with 14 bases in between. CDR3 size: 15 residues. Germline CDR1 and CDR2: LGHDT and YNNKEL (reference sequence). CDR3 residues: CASSQVLPERETQYF. The DNA of the CDR3 is TGTGCCAGCAGCCAAGTTCTGCCGGAGCGTGAGACCCAGTACTTC.

The chain recombines TRBV19 with TRBJ1-5; TRBD1 matches at 8 bases. The V and J ends lost 5 bases and 1 base, in that order; junction bases with no gene match: 7. The CDR3 covers 16 residues. Germline values: CDR1 LNHDA, CDR2 SQIVND (reference sequence). The CDR3 nucleotides are TGTGCCAGTAGTCCAACATGGACAGGGAGCAATCAGCCCCAGCATTTT. This sequence encodes CASSPTWTGSNQPQHF.

The count of this clone is one. The gene calls are TRBV15 and TRBJ1-1; D is unclear. CDR3 size: 17 residues. Trimming took off 0 bases at V and 0 bases at J, with 14 bases between the two ends. CDR1 LNHNV and CDR2 YYDKDF come from the germline V gene (reference sequence). The DNA for the CDR3 is TGTGCCACCAGCAGAGATTTTGGCGGTGGTATGAACACTGAAGCTTTCTTT. It translates to CATSRDFGGGMNTEAFF.

The V gene is TRBV9, the J gene TRBJ2-7; D is uncertain. The CDR3 loop spans 14 amino acids. The V gene's germline CDR1 is SGDLS and CDR2 YYNGEE. Deletions cut 0 bases from V and 1 base from J, with 8 bases between. The CDR3, as DNA: TGTGCCAGCAGCGTAGAGGCGGTATCCTACGAGCAGTACTTC. Residues: CASSVEAVSYEQYF.

The rearrangement links TRBV20-1 to TRBJ2-5; 8 nucleotides line up with TRBD2. Per the germline V gene, CDR1 is DFQATT and CDR2 is SNEGSKA (reference sequence). The J segment lost 3 bases and the V segment lost 3 bases, leaving 3 bases of the junction unmatched. This CDR3 has 13 amino acids. CDR3 loop: CSASAGGEETQYF. CDR3 bases: TGCAGTGCTAGTGCGGGAGGTGAAGAGACCCAGTACTTC.

The chain recombines TRBV6-2 or TRBV6-3 with TRBJ2-7; 7 bases match TRBD2. J lost 3 bases, V lost 6 bases, and 8 bases had no gene match. The V gene's germline CDR1 is MNHEY and CDR2 SVGEGT. CDR3 length: 14 residues. DNA of the CDR3: TGTGCCAGCAGCTGGACTGGCGGGAGCTACGAGCAGTACGTC. Translation: CASSWTGGSYEQYV.

The CDR3 DNA sequence: TGTGCCAGCAGCTTAGGGAGGGGAAGCACTGAAGCTTTCTTT. Residues: CASSLGRGSTEAFF. J is TRBJ1-1 and V is TRBV7-2; TRBD1 is a possible D gene (5 bases). Germline V gene data show CDR1 as SGHTA and CDR2 as FQGNSA. This CDR3 is 14 amino acids long. V was trimmed by 1 base and J by 4 bases, leaving 10 bases between them.

The DNA of the CDR3 is TGTGCCAGTAGCCTCCAGGGGGCGAGCTCCTATAATTCACCCCTCCACTTT. Translating gives CASSLQGASSYNSPLHF. The J gene is TRBJ1-6, the V gene TRBV19, with TRBD1 matching over 8 bases. This CDR3 is 17 amino acids long. With V trimmed by 6 bases and J by 0 bases, 7 bases remained unmatched. Germline CDR1 and CDR2: LNHDA and SQIVND (reference sequence). Full variable domain (missing parts from reference TRBV19 and TRBJ1-6): DGGITQSPKYLFRKEGQNVTLSCEQNLNHDAMYWYRQDPGQGLRLIYYSQIVNDFQKGDIAEGYSVSREKKESFPLTVTSAQKNPTAFYLCASSLQGASSYNSPLHFGNGTRLTVT.

The V call is TRBV7-3, the J call TRBJ2-7; perhaps TRBD1 as D (6 bases). V was trimmed by 5 bases and J by 6 bases, leaving 14 bases between them. Per the germline V gene, CDR1 is SGHTA and CDR2 is FQGTGA. The CDR3 runs 13 residues. The CDR3 reads CASSSHPGAEQYV. CDR3 nucleotides: TGTGCCAGCAGCAGTCACCCAGGGGCCGAGCAGTACGTC.